Below are 27 T cell receptor beta chains sequenced from a single sample in a study of blood T cells in healthy people across ages. It was with a sample-barcoded 5' primer and a J-beta primer mix that a second PCR of roughly 7 to 12 cycles was run. TCRdb re-called the 5' RACE reads with MiXCR, one entry per CDR3 protein. Found here are some 850,000 distinct CDR3 sequences, roughly 25% of them singletons; the top ten hold roughly 3.1%. These same data were also listed under a study on T cells of mothers and their children.

The sequenced material came from blood. Every receptor here comes from a boy between 5 and 17 years old in good health.

This chain's CDR3 is CASSSRGGLAKNIQYF. CDR3 coding DNA: TGTGCCAGCAGCTCACGCGGGGGTCTAGCCAAAAACATTCAGTACTTC. This chain joins TRBV7-9 and TRBJ2-4; the match to TRBD2 covers 7 bases. CDR1 SEHNR and CDR2 FQNEAQ come from the germline V gene (reference sequence). The CDR3 has 16 amino acids. Unmatched junction bases numbered 6, after V lost 4 bases and J lost 0 bases. Variable domain in full (rest from reference TRBV7-9 and TRBJ2-4): DTGVSQNPRHKITKRGQNVTFRCDPISEHNRLYWYRQTLGQGPEFLTYFQNEAQLEKSRLLSDRFSAERPKGSFSTLEIQRTEQGDSAMYLCASSSRGGLAKNIQYFGAGTRLSVL.

This clonotype was detected a few times. The genes are TRBV28 and TRBJ2-1, with 10 nucleotides matching TRBD2. The CDR3 is 15 amino acids. The V gene's germline CDR1 is MDHEN and CDR2 SYDVKM. J lost 4 bases, V lost 6 bases, and 6 bases had no gene match. This CDR3 is CASREGLAEYNEQFF. The CDR3 coding sequence is TGTGCCAGCAGAGAAGGACTAGCGGAATACAATGAGCAGTTCTTC.

The chain joins TRBV6-1 to TRBJ2-7; D gene ambiguous. This CDR3 comprises 13 residues. CDR1 is MNHNS, CDR2 SASEGT, per germline. Trimming pared 1 base from V and 4 bases from J, leaving 8 bases between. The CDR3 region is CASSEVTDYEQYF. CDR3 DNA: TGTGCCAGCAGTGAAGTGACGGATTACGAGCAGTACTTC.

This clonotype was seen only a few times. This chain links TRBV7-9 with TRBJ2-4, with TRBD2 as a possible D gene (5 bases). This CDR3 has 15 amino acids. V gave up 4 bases and J gave up 6 bases, with 16 bases separating them. Germline V gives CDR1 SEHNR, CDR2 FQNEAQ (reference sequence). CDR3 sequence (DNA): TGTGCCAGCAGCTCCGGACTGTGGGAAGTAAACATTCAGTACTTC. Translated, it gives CASSSGLWEVNIQYF.

This clonotype came up a few times. The chain carries TRBV3-1 and TRBJ2-1, with D possibly TRBD1 on 6 matching bases. The J call may be incorrect, as the DNA end agrees better with TRBJ2-7. Germline CDR1 reads LGHDT; CDR2 reads YNNKEL (reference sequence). CDR3 length equals 15 residues. CDR3 sequence: CASSQKMGAGAEQYF. DNA of the CDR3: TGTGCCAGCAGCCAAAAAATGGGGGCAGGGGCCGAGCAGTACTTC.

The chain carries TRBV3-1 and TRBJ2-5, with a possible D match to TRBD2 (6 bases). This CDR3 is 11 amino acids long. V lost 11 bases and J lost 4, with 11 bases in between. The germline gives CDR1 LGHDT, CDR2 YNNKEL (reference sequence). The CDR3 is CASVGGETQYF. The CDR3 DNA reads TGTGCCTCCGTGGGGGGAGAGACCCAGTACTTC.

J is TRBJ2-7 and V is TRBV5-5, with 13 bases fitting TRBD2. The J call may not be correct, given that the DNA end is closer to TRBJ2-5. Germline-derived CDR1 and CDR2 are SGHKS and YYEKEE (reference sequence). This CDR3 spans 16 amino acids. As DNA, the CDR3 is TGTGCCAGCAGCTTGGTGGGACTAGCGGGGCAAGAGACCCAGTACTTC. Translated, it gives CASSLVGLAGQETQYF.

The chain links TRBV13 to TRBJ1-2; 7 positions agree with TRBD1. This CDR3 region has 14 residues. V gave up 5 bases and J gave up 4 bases; unmatched junction bases: 7. Germline V CDR1 and CDR2: PRHDT, FYEKMQ (reference sequence). CDR3 amino acids: CASSLTGWGYGYTF. The CDR3 DNA reads as TGTGCCAGCAGCCTGACAGGGTGGGGCTATGGCTACACCTTC.

This clonotype was counted between two and nine times. The rearrangement uses TRBV6-5 and TRBJ1-4; no firm D call. The CDR3 sequence is 15 residues long. V lost 2 bases and J 5 bases, leaving 12 bases between the germline ends. The germline V gene encodes CDR1 MNHEY and CDR2 SVGAGI. The CDR3 coding sequence is TGTGCCAGCAGTTACAGGGTCCGATCCAATGAAAAACTGTTTTTT. This translates into CASSYRVRSNEKLFF.

This clonotype was found a few times. One junction end disagrees with the germline gene, perhaps due to a read error. The rearrangement links TRBV4-1 to TRBJ2-1, with D possibly matching TRBD1 (6 bases). Germline V lookup: CDR1 MGHRA, CDR2 YSYEKL. The CDR3 is 14 amino acids. The CDR3 DNA follows: TGCGCCGGCAGCCAAGTAACAGGGAACAATGAGCAGTTCTTC. Its translation is CAGSQVTGNNEQFF.

The chain couples TRBV5-1 to TRBJ1-4, with D tentatively TRBD1 (5 bases). Per the germline V gene, CDR1 is SGHRS and CDR2 is YFSETQ. V was clipped by 7 bases and J by 1 base, with 11 bases between them. The CDR3 is 14 amino acids. This chain's CDR3 is CASPDRRTNEKLFF. The CDR3 bases are TGCGCCAGCCCCGACAGAAGAACTAATGAAAAACTGTTTTTT.

The chain carries TRBV6-6 and TRBJ2-3, with TRBD2 as a possible D gene (5 bases). V gave up 6 bases and J gave up 0 bases, with 13 bases separating them. CDR1 is MNHNY, CDR2 SVGAGI, per germline (reference sequence). This CDR3 contains 15 residues. CDR3 coding DNA: TGTGCCAGCAGCCCTCTGAGGGCTAGCACAGATACGCAGTATTTT. It specifies CASSPLRASTDTQYF.

This clonotype has more than one count but fewer than ten. This chain uses TRBV5-1 with TRBJ1-4, with D unresolved. The germline V and J ends were trimmed by 2 bases and 0 bases, with 11 bases remaining between them. The CDR3 is 16 residues long. The V gene's germline CDR1 is SGHRS and CDR2 YFSETQ. For the CDR3, the DNA is TGCGCCAGCAGCTTCGGACGCTCTGCAACTAATGAAAAACTGTTTTTT. This encodes CASSFGRSATNEKLFF. The full variable domain, with the rest looked up from reference TRBV5-1 and TRBJ1-4, is KAGVTQTPRYLIKTRGQQVTLSCSPISGHRSVSWYQQTPGQGLQFLFEYFSETQRNKGNFPGRFSGRQFSNSRSEMNVSTLELGDSALYLCASSFGRSATNEKLFFGSGTQLSVL.

J is TRBJ2-3 and V is TRBV6-1, with 7 bases lining up with TRBD2. Germline values: CDR1 MNHNS, CDR2 SASEGT. J gave up 1 base and V 4 bases, and 5 bases lay outside the gene matches. CDR3 length: 15 residues. CDR3 bases: TGTGCCAGCAGTGGGCGGGGGTTCGGCACAGATACGCAGTATTTT. The encoded protein is CASSGRGFGTDTQYF.

The V call is TRBV28, the J call TRBJ2-7, with TRBD1 matching 10 bases. Germline loops: CDR1 MDHEN, CDR2 SYDVKM. There are 15 residues in the CDR3. The trim removed 7 bases at V and 0 bases at J, leaving 6 bases unmatched. The CDR3 nucleotides are TGTGCCAGCAATAAGGGACAGGGGCACTCCTACGAGCAGTACTTC. This translates into CASNKGQGHSYEQYF.

This clonotype was counted between two and nine times. J is TRBJ2-3 and V is TRBV29-1; 12 nucleotides agree with TRBD2. V trimming: 4 bases; J trimming: 0 bases; junction bases outside the gene matches: 2. This CDR3 spans 15 amino acids. Germline V gene data show CDR1 as SQVTM and CDR2 as ANQGSEA. CDR3 sequence (DNA): TGCAGCGTTGGAGGGACTAGCGGGAGCACAGATACGCAGTATTTT. Translated, it gives CSVGGTSGSTDTQYF.

This clonotype was detected only a few times. The chain has TRBV20-1 and TRBJ1-4, with 8 bases fitting TRBD1. Germline-derived CDR1 and CDR2 are DFQATT and SNEGSKA (reference sequence). This CDR3 is 15 amino acids long. V shed 2 bases, J shed 7 bases, and the junction held 9 bases outside the gene matches. The DNA of the CDR3 is TGCAGTGCTAGAAAGCCGGGACAGGTGTCTGAAAAACTGTTTTTT. Its translation is CSARKPGQVSEKLFF.

This clonotype was counted between two and nine times. Mismatch with germline at one junction end may stem from a read error. This chain joins TRBV5-5 and TRBJ2-7; 7 positions agree with TRBD2. The V gene's germline CDR1 is SGHKS and CDR2 YYEKEE (reference sequence). The CDR3 sequence is 13 residues long. The CDR3 is CASTLGGIYEQYF. The CDR3 bases are TGTGCCAGCACCTTGGGGGGGATCTACGAGCAGTACTTC.

This clonotype has a handful of counts. The CDR3 is CASSPPLDIQYF. Written as DNA, the CDR3 is TGTGCCAGCAGCCCGCCTCTGGACATTCAGTACTTC. The J gene is TRBJ2-4, the V gene TRBV5-5; D call uncertain. V was pared by 4 bases and J by 8 bases, with 10 bases between. The germline gives CDR1 SGHKS, CDR2 YYEKEE (reference sequence). CDR3 length: 12 amino acids. The full variable domain, its missing parts supplied by reference TRBV5-5 and TRBJ2-4, is DAGVTQSPTHLIKTRGQQVTLRCSPISGHKSVSWYQQVLGQGPQFIFQYYEKEERGRGNFPDRFSARQFPNYSSELNVNALLLGDSALYLCASSPPLDIQYFGAGTRLSVL.

The chain carries TRBV21-1 and TRBJ1-1; no DNA check was done on the table's D call, TRBD1. TRBV21-1 corresponds to a pseudogene. The CDR3 runs 15 residues. The CDR3 reads CASSKDEDGDTEAFF. The CDR3 DNA sequence: TGTGCCAGCAGCAAAGACGAGGACGGGGACACTGAAGCTTTCTTT.

The gene calls are TRBV5-5 and TRBJ2-1; TRBD2 matches at 9 bases. The trim removed 3 bases at V and 5 bases at J, leaving 6 bases unmatched. The germline V gene has CDR1 SGHKS and CDR2 YYEKEE (reference sequence). The CDR3 is 15 amino acids. The CDR3 protein is CASSSGTSSDNEQFF. In nucleotides, the CDR3 is TGTGCCAGCAGCTCGGGGACTAGCTCGGACAATGAGCAGTTCTTC.

The gene calls are TRBV20-1 and TRBJ2-1; TRBD1 or TRBD2 may be the D gene (5 bases each). Trimming pared 5 bases from V and 0 bases from J, leaving 11 bases between. The CDR3 is 14 amino acids. Germline V gene sequence: CDR1 DFQATT, CDR2 SNEGSKA (reference sequence). The CDR3 spells CSASRGSSYNEQFF. The CDR3 coding sequence is TGCAGTGCTTCTCGGGGCAGCTCCTACAATGAGCAGTTCTTC.

The table lists this clonotype with a few counts. The chain is built from TRBV7-9 and TRBJ2-6; tentatively, D is TRBD1 (6 bases). Trimming stripped 6 bases from V and 1 base from J, with 16 bases between. Germline V gene sequence: CDR1 SEHNR, CDR2 FQNEAQ (reference sequence). The CDR3 contains 17 residues. The chain's CDR3 is CASSSQGGGSGANVLTF. The CDR3 DNA is TGTGCCAGCAGTTCACAGGGTGGTGGATCTGGGGCCAACGTCCTGACTTTC.

This sequence joins TRBV7-6 and TRBJ1-2; a weak D match, TRBD1 (5 bases). Looked up from germline, CDR1 is SGHVS and CDR2 is FNYEAQ. The CDR3 is 15 amino acids. Deletions cut 0 bases from V and 4 bases from J, with 12 bases between. The CDR3, as DNA: TGTGCCAGCAGCTTAGCCGGGACGGGAGCCTATGGCTACACCTTC. Protein: CASSLAGTGAYGYTF. The full variable domain, completed using reference TRBV7-6 and TRBJ1-2, is GAGVSQSPRYKVTKRGQDVALRCDPISGHVSLYWYRQALGQGPEFLTYFNYEAQQDKSGLPNDRFSAERPEGSISTLTIQRTEQRDSAMYRCASSLAGTGAYGYTFGSGTRLTVV.

CDR3 sequence (DNA): TGCAGCGTCGTCACTGGGGAGGCCTACGAGCAGTACTTC. Its translation: CSVVTGEAYEQYF. V gene TRBV29-1 combines with J gene TRBJ2-7; tentatively, D is TRBD2 (6 bases). Germline V gene lookup returns CDR1 SQVTM and CDR2 ANQGSEA. V was trimmed by 6 bases and J by 2 bases, leaving 14 bases between them. The CDR3 is 13 amino acids.

This clonotype was seen more than once but under ten times. The chain has TRBV9 and TRBJ2-1, with TRBD1 as a possible D gene (6 bases). Germline CDR1 and CDR2: SGDLS and YYNGEE. The CDR3 is 14 amino acids. V lost 0 bases and J 8 bases, leaving 12 bases between the germline ends. This chain's CDR3 is CASSVDLGADEQFF. The CDR3 bases are TGTGCCAGCAGCGTAGACCTGGGGGCCGATGAGCAGTTCTTC. The whole variable domain, filled in from reference TRBV9 and TRBJ2-1, reads DSGVTQTPKHLITATGQRVTLRCSPRSGDLSVYWYQQSLDQGLQFLIQYYNGEERAKGNILERFSAQQFPDLHSELNLSSLELGDSALYFCASSVDLGADEQFFGPGTRLTVL.

This chain connects TRBV12-3 or TRBV12-4 to TRBJ1-1; perhaps TRBD1 as D (5 bases). The germline V and J ends were trimmed by 6 bases and 5 bases, with 19 bases remaining between them. There are 15 residues in the CDR3. The CDR3 loop reads CASSPLLGLGTEAFF. DNA of the CDR3: TGTGCCAGCAGCCCACTTTTGGGACTCGGAACTGAAGCTTTCTTT.